This record covers a single T cell receptor beta chain. The time point here: newly diagnosed GD, antithyroid drugs for less than 3 months. PBMCs were the source of the RNA used for TCR sequencing. There are 13 residues in the CDR3. Germline V lookup: CDR1 SQVTM, CDR2 ANQGSEA. V shed 7 bases and J shed 3 bases, with 13 bases lying between them. The record originates from a study of regulatory T cells in long-lasting Graves disease. Combining iRepertoire HTBI primers with Arm-PCR of CDR3 regions, the authors built TCR beta libraries. Using its own MiXCR run on the multiplex PCR reads, TCRdb lists one record per CDR3 protein. The sample holds 550,000 to 700,000 distinct CDR3 sequences, roughly 16% seen once. This sample was shared with a second study, whose subject was T cells in Graves' hyperthyroidism and ophthalmopathy. That report adds: First-round RT-PCR of the TCR CDR3 relied on the HTBI primer set.

The sequenced sample was peripheral blood mononuclear cells (PBMCs), obtained at new diagnosis, from a patient treated with antithyroid drugs. The TCR originated in a man younger than 35 with Graves disease. This chain uses TRBV29-1 with TRBJ2-1; D is unclear. CDR3 bases: TGCAGCGGGACCCGTTTACGCTACAATGAGCAGTTCTTC. Protein: CSGTRLRYNEQFF.